This T cell receptor (beta chain) was recorded in a study of blood T cell repertoires in COVID-19. Background on the study: Researchers got acute and convalescent COVID-19 samples from the United States, Italy and Spain.

Profiling relied on immunoSEQ multiplex PCR, and the TCRdb table lists in-frame clones only, not all of them. This table has around 230,000 clones, about nine tenths appearing once. This CDR3 contains 18 residues. In terms of age and location, participants ranged from about 18 to 95 years and lived in under 30 US areas. The TCR was taken from a man in his late teens or twenties with acute COVID-19. This chain joins TRBV21-1 and TRBJ1-3; the tabulated D call, TRBD1, remains unverified against the DNA. TRBV21-1 is an annotated pseudogene. Material for sequencing was PBMCs or T cells enriched from blood (not recorded which). The CDR3 spells CASPKGESDFRTGNTIYF. The CDR3 DNA reads as TGTGCCAGCCCCAAGGGGGAAAGTGACTTCCGAACTGGAAACACCATATATTTT.